The 5 T cell receptor beta chains below come from one sample, sequenced in a study of T cell responses to AZD1222 COVID-19 vaccine. Sequencing used immunoSEQ multiplex PCR; TCRdb keeps in-frame clones, though not all of them. The sample lists about 150,000 clones; 90% to 95% were seen once. Material: peripheral blood, obtained on day 0 of AZD1222 vaccination. All receptors come from an adult in good health.

The V and J genes are TRBV11-2 and TRBJ1-3; D call uncertain. The CDR3 contains 16 residues. The V gene's germline CDR1 is SGHAT and CDR2 FQNNGV. V was cut by 2 bases and J by 0 bases, with 11 bases left in between. CDR3 nucleotides: TGTGCCAGCAGCTTATTTCTGGGCGGCTCTGGAAACACCATATATTTT. This gives the protein CASSLFLGGSGNTIYF.

The chain has TRBV5-5 and TRBJ2-7; D could derive from TRBD1 or TRBD2 (5 bases each). CDR1 SGHKS and CDR2 YYEKEE come from the germline V gene (reference sequence). V lost 4 bases and J 5 bases, leaving 13 bases between the germline ends. The CDR3 is 13 residues long. The CDR3 bases are TGTGCCAGCAGCCCGGCCCGGGGCCACGAGCAGTACGTC. This gives the protein CASSPARGHEQYV.

This chain links TRBV5-1 with TRBJ2-1; 8 nucleotides line up with TRBD2. CDR3 length: 14 residues. The germline gives CDR1 SGHRS, CDR2 YFSETQ. The trim removed 4 bases at V and 7 bases at J, leaving 7 bases unmatched. The CDR3 spells CASSVGGATNEQFF. The CDR3 DNA sequence: TGCGCCAGCAGCGTCGGGGGGGCCACGAATGAGCAGTTCTTC. The whole variable domain, remainder taken from reference TRBV5-1 and TRBJ2-1, is KAGVTQTPRYLIKTRGQQVTLSCSPISGHRSVSWYQQTPGQGLQFLFEYFSETQRNKGNFPGRFSGRQFSNSRSEMNVSTLELGDSALYLCASSVGGATNEQFFGPGTRLTVL.

This rearrangement joins TRBV6-5 to TRBJ1-4; D gene unclear. Trimming shortened V by 0 bases and J by 8 bases, and 10 bases separated the two germline ends. The CDR3 covers 14 residues. CDR1 and CDR2 (germline): MNHEY, SVGAGI. DNA for the CDR3: TGTGCCAGCAGTTACTCGAGACAACGGGAAAAACTGTTTTTT. This sequence encodes CASSYSRQREKLFF.

A single count supports this clone. V gene TRBV28 combines with J gene TRBJ1-6; TRBD1 matches at 10 bases. Per the germline V gene, CDR1 is MDHEN and CDR2 is SYDVKM. This CDR3 comprises 17 residues. J lost 4 bases, V lost 6 bases, and 9 bases had no gene match. CDR3 in DNA: TGTGCCAGCAGCGGGGGACAGGGGTATCGTTATAATTCACCCCTCCACTTT. It translates to CASSGGQGYRYNSPLHF.